Below, 3 T cell receptor beta chains from the same sample are listed, as sequenced in a study of blood T cell repertoires in COVID-19. Clones were sequenced by immunoSEQ multiplex PCR, and TCRdb holds only the in-frame ones, with some missing. The sample lists 6,000 to 6,500 clones, roughly four fifths occurring once. The sample comprised peripheral blood. These receptors all stem from a human donor with active COVID-19. The donor label of this sample is uncertain.

The CDR3 DNA reads as TGCGCCAGCAGCTTGTATGTCGGGAGAGAGACCCAGTACTTC. Translated, it gives CASSLYVGRETQYF. The rearrangement uses TRBV5-1 and TRBJ2-5; D may be TRBD2 (6 bases). Between the trimmed V and J ends, which lost 1 base and 4 bases, there was a span of 11 bases. The CDR3 length is 14 residues. The germline CDR1 and CDR2 sequences are SGHRS and YFSETQ.

This chain uses TRBV7-9 with TRBJ2-1; a weak D match, TRBD2 (6 bases). V lost 3 bases to trimming and J lost 7 bases, with 16 bases between them. The CDR3 loop spans 15 amino acids. Germline V CDR1 and CDR2: SEHNR, FQNEAQ (reference sequence). The CDR3 protein is CASSFGLTRDNEQFF. CDR3 bases: TGTGCCAGCAGCTTTGGTTTGACTAGGGATAATGAGCAGTTCTTC. Drawing the rest from reference TRBV7-9 and TRBJ2-1, the complete variable domain is DTGVSQNPRHKITKRGQNVTFRCDPISEHNRLYWYRQTLGQGPEFLTYFQNEAQLEKSRLLSDRFSAERPKGSFSTLEIQRTEQGDSAMYLCASSFGLTRDNEQFFGPGTRLTVL.

For the CDR3, the DNA is TGTGCCAGCAGCTTAGCGGGCAGGGTACCCTATGGCTACACCTTC. Protein: CASSLAGRVPYGYTF. The V call is TRBV7-9, the J call TRBJ1-2, with TRBD1 as a possible D gene (5 bases). Per the germline V gene, CDR1 is SEHNR and CDR2 is FQNEAQ (reference sequence). This CDR3 has 15 residues. V lost 0 bases, J lost 4 bases, and 12 bases lay in between.